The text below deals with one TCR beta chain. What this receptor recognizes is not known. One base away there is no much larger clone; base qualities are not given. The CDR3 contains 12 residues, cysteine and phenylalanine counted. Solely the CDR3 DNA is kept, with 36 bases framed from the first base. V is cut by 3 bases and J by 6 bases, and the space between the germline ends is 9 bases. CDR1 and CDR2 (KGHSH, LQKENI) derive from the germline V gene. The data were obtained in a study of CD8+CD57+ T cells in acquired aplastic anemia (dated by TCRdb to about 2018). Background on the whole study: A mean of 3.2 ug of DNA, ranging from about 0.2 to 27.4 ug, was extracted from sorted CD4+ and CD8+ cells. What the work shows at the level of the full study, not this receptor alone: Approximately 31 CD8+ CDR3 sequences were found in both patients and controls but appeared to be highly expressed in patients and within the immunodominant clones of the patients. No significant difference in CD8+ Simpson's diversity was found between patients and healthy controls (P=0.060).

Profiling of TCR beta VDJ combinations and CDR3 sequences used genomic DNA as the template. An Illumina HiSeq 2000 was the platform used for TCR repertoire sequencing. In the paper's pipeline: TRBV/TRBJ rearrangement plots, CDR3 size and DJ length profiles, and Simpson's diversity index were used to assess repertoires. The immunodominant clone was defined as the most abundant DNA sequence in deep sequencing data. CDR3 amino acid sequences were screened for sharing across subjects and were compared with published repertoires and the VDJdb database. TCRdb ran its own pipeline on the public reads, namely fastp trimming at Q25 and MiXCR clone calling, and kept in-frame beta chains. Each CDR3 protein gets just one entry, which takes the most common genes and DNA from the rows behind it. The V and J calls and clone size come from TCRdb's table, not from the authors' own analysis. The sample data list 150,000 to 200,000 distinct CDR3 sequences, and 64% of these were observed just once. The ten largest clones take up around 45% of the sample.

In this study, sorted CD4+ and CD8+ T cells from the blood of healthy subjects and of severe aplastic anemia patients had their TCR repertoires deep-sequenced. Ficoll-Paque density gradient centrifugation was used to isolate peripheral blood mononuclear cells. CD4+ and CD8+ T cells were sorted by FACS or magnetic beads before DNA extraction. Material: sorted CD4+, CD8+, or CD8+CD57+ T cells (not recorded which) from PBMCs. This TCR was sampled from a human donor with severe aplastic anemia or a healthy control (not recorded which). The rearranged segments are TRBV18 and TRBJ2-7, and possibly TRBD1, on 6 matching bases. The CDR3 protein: CASSPDSGEQYF. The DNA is TGTGCCAGCTCACCGGACAGTGGCGAGCAGTACTTC. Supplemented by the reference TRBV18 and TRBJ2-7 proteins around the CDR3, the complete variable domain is NAGVMQNPRHLVRRRGQEARLRCSPMKGHSHVYWYRQLPEEGLKFMVYLQKENIIDESGMPKERFSAEFPKEGPSILRIQQVVRGDSAAYFCASSPDSGEQYFGPGTRLTVT.